The 10 T cell receptor beta chains in this list originate from one sample, sequenced in a study of blood T cell repertoires in COVID-19. Assay: immunoSEQ multiplex PCR; the TCRdb copy retains only in-frame clones and omits some. The sample has 45,000 to 55,000 clones, roughly 88% seen once. The sample comprised peripheral blood. The receptors derive from a human donor in a cohort sampled during active COVID-19.

The chain joins TRBV6-5 to TRBJ2-5; the match to TRBD1 covers 9 bases. CDR1 is MNHEY, CDR2 SVGAGI, per germline. The CDR3 consists of 15 residues. After removal of 3 bases from V and 5 bases from J, the junction contained 7 bases not matched to a gene. The CDR3 DNA reads as TGTGCCAGCAGTTATTGGCGACAGGGGGGTGAGACCCAGTACTTC. Amino acid sequence: CASSYWRQGGETQYF.

Written as DNA, the CDR3 is TGTGCCAGCAGTGAAGCGCTAGGTGCCCGCTCTGGAAACACCATATATTTT. This translates into CASSEALGARSGNTIYF. V and J are TRBV6-1 and TRBJ1-3; no clear D. V lost 0 bases to trimming and J lost 0 bases, with 12 bases between them. CDR1 and CDR2 (germline): MNHNS, SASEGT. CDR3 length: 17 amino acids.

This clone was observed a handful of times. The V and J genes are TRBV10-3 and TRBJ1-1, with D possibly matching TRBD1 (5 bases). The CDR3 length is 13 residues. Germline CDR1 is ENHRY and CDR2 is SYGVKD. V was trimmed by 3 bases and J by 4 bases, leaving 9 bases between them. The chain's CDR3 is CAISDGRGTEAFF. In DNA form, the CDR3 reads TGTGCCATCAGTGATGGGAGGGGCACTGAAGCTTTCTTT.

The rearrangement links TRBV20-1 to TRBJ2-1, with TRBD2 matching 9 bases. This CDR3 has 17 amino acids. J lost 0 bases, V lost 3 bases, and 9 bases had no gene match. Germline V gene lookup returns CDR1 DFQATT and CDR2 SNEGSKA (reference sequence). The CDR3 region is CSASSSGARGSYNEQFF. CDR3 nucleotide sequence: TGCAGTGCTAGTTCTAGCGGGGCAAGGGGCTCCTACAATGAGCAGTTCTTC.

V usage is TRBV10-1 and J usage is TRBJ2-2, with 8 bases that match TRBD1. V was pared by 0 bases and J by 6 bases, with 9 bases of the junction left unmatched. The CDR3 length is 17 residues. Germline V gives CDR1 WNHNN, CDR2 SYGVQD (reference sequence). The CDR3: CASSESGTGLMAGELFF. Here the CDR3 DNA reads TGCGCCAGCAGTGAGTCTGGGACAGGACTTATGGCCGGGGAGCTGTTTTTT.

This chain links TRBV28 with TRBJ2-5; D is unresolved. The CDR3 totals 12 residues. Trimming removed 4 bases from V and 3 bases from J, with 6 bases in between. Germline CDR1 MDHEN, CDR2 SYDVKM. CDR3 coding DNA: TGTGCCAGCAGTTCTGCGGAAGAGACCCAGTACTTC. The encoded protein is CASSSAEETQYF.

The rearrangement joins TRBV11-2 to TRBJ2-3, with D tentatively TRBD1 (5 bases). The CDR3 contains 15 residues. The V end lost 2 bases, the J end lost 2 bases, and 11 bases lay between the germline ends. Looked up from germline, CDR1 is SGHAT and CDR2 is FQNNGV. CDR3 DNA: TGTGCCAGCAGCTTAAGTTACAGGCACACAGATACGCAGTATTTT. Its translation is CASSLSYRHTDTQYF.

J is TRBJ2-7 and V is TRBV3-1 (or the pseudogene TRBV3-2), with 10 bases identical to TRBD2. The CDR3 runs to 14 residues. The germline V gene has CDR1 LGHDT and CDR2 YNNKEL (reference sequence). V was pared by 4 bases and J by 3 bases, with 3 bases of the junction left unmatched. CDR3 bases: TGTGCCAGCAGCCGAGCGGGAGGGATCTACGAGCAGTACTTC. Protein: CASSRAGGIYEQYF.

The chain couples TRBV3-1 (or the pseudogene TRBV3-2) to TRBJ1-6, with D possibly TRBD1 on 5 matching bases. The germline V gene encodes CDR1 LGHDT and CDR2 YNNKEL (reference sequence). V was cut by 7 bases and J by 7 bases, with 14 bases left in between. The CDR3 is made up of 14 amino acids. For the CDR3, the DNA is TGTGCCAGCACCCTAGGGGCAGGGAATTCACCCCTCCACTTT. Protein: CASTLGAGNSPLHF.

The chain is built from TRBV6-2 or TRBV6-3 and TRBJ1-2; 8 positions match TRBD1. The V gene's germline CDR1 is MNHEY and CDR2 SVGEGT. V gave up 0 bases and J gave up 4 bases; unmatched junction bases: 4. The CDR3 runs to 15 residues. As DNA, the CDR3 is TGTGCCAGCAGTTACTCGCCAGGGGGCGGCTATGGCTACACCTTC. This sequence encodes CASSYSPGGGYGYTF.